The rows below give T cell receptor beta chains drawn from one sample of a study of Graves' ophthalmopathy and Graves' hyperthyroidism. In TCRdb, the multiplex PCR reads were re-called with MiXCR into one record per CDR3 protein. Of 170,000 or so distinct CDR3 sequences listed, roughly two fifths are singletons. The sample taken for sequencing was peripheral blood. The receptors come from a young man with Graves' ophthalmopathy. The CDR3 runs from the conserved cysteine through the conserved F or W. Some rows have no size entry. The others give once, few or many, or a class for an expanded clone.

medium-sized	TRBV7-2	TRBJ2-5	CASSLFQQETQYF
many	TRBV30	TRBJ2-2	CAWSGPTGVDTGELFF
many	TRBV24-1	TRBJ1-3	CATSNRGFSGNTIYF
few	TRBV6-4	TRBJ2-5	CASSASPVSGSQGFWETQYF
.	TRBV12-3/TRBV12-4	TRBJ1-2	CATTESGLYGYTF
.	TRBV6-2/TRBV6-3	TRBJ1-2	CASSSDGANYGYTF
many	TRBV13	TRBJ2-7	CASSSLRDRGYEQYF
many	TRBV6-5	TRBJ2-7	CASRSGLPPYEQYF
many	TRBV28	TRBJ2-3	CASSPRWDTQYF
many	TRBV4-3	TRBJ2-7	CASSQGGISYEQYF
many	TRBV7-2	TRBJ1-5	CASSPVAGGQPQHF
many	TRBV6-5	TRBJ1-2	CASRPLISDRGFVYGYTF
many	TRBV5-1	TRBJ2-7	CASSLGGSAGYEQYF
many	TRBV6-1	TRBJ2-7	CASSETRTHTYEQYF
many	TRBV30	TRBJ1-1	CAWTRGGESTEAFF
.	TRBV6-1	TRBJ2-5	CASSQPGRQETQYF
.	TRBV11-1	TRBJ1-1	CASSALPVGENTEAFF
many	TRBV4-3	TRBJ2-2	CASSQRPEEPGELFF
.	TRBV6-1	TRBJ1-5	CAISPGQGRQPQHF
many	TRBV19	TRBJ1-5	CASNRQDSNQPQHF
many	TRBV6-1	TRBJ2-7	CASVEGGRGEQYF
.	TRBV11-2	TRBJ1-1	CASSQHTYTEAFF
many	TRBV20-1	TRBJ1-3	CSAREPGSSGNTIYF
many	TRBV7-2	TRBJ1-6	CASSLGTASSSYNSPLHF
few	TRBV7-9	TRBJ2-2	CASTDPGQGAGELFF
many	TRBV18	TRBJ1-2	CASSPLRAADYGYTF
.	TRBV28	TRBJ1-2	CASSPSQSHGVGYTF
many	TRBV20-1	TRBJ2-7	CSAREVGYSYEQYF
many	TRBV20-1	TRBJ1-5	CSARDKQGNQPQHF
many	TRBV11-2	TRBJ2-5	CASSRKGGQETQYF
.	TRBV12-3/TRBV12-4	TRBJ1-5	CASSSAPTLEPQHF